These T cell receptor beta chains were read from a single sample in a study of low-dose radiotherapy and immunotherapy resistance in tumors. TCRdb passed the reads through MiXCR, listing each CDR3 protein once. The sample includes tens of thousands of distinct CDR3 sequences, around 27% of them seen just once. The sequenced sample was PBMCs, obtained before treatment. The receptors come from a male donor with prostate cancer. The CDR3 runs from the conserved cysteine through the conserved F or W. Fields, in order: J gene, D gene, clone size, V gene, CDR3 DNA, CDR3 protein. D genes are given only for firm matches. Clone size is stated in some rows and not others, as once, few, many or a class when expanded.

j_gene: TRBJ2-7; d_gene: TRBD1; abundance: many; v_gene: TRBV12-3/TRBV12-4; CDR3nt: TGTGCCAGCAGTGCCCGGGACAGGGGGCGCGAGCAGTACTTC; CDR3aa: CASSARDRGREQYF
j_gene: TRBJ2-6; d_gene: TRBD1; abundance: many; v_gene: TRBV12-3/TRBV12-4; CDR3nt: TGTGCCAGCAGTTGGGACAGCTCTGGGGCCAACGTCCTGACTTTC; CDR3aa: CASSWDSSGANVLTF
j_gene: TRBJ2-1; d_gene: -; abundance: once; v_gene: TRBV28; CDR3nt: TGTGCCAGCGCCTCGGGAGCCAATGAGCAGTTCTTC; CDR3aa: CASASGANEQFF
j_gene: TRBJ2-7; d_gene: TRBD1; abundance: many; v_gene: TRBV5-1; CDR3nt: TGCGCCAGCAGCCCGGAGGGACAGGGATTTGGTGAGCAGTACTTC; CDR3aa: CASSPEGQGFGEQYF
j_gene: TRBJ2-1; d_gene: TRBD1; abundance: -; v_gene: TRBV12-3/TRBV12-4; CDR3nt: TGTGCCAGCAGTCACCACGATCCAGGGGGCGGTGAGCAGTTCTTC; CDR3aa: CASSHHDPGGGEQFF
j_gene: TRBJ2-5; d_gene: TRBD1; abundance: -; v_gene: TRBV25-1; CDR3nt: TGTGCCAGCAGTGACGTGAGGGGGCAGGGAGAGACCCAGTACTTC; CDR3aa: CASSDVRGQGETQYF
j_gene: TRBJ1-2; d_gene: -; abundance: -; v_gene: TRBV28; CDR3nt: TGTGCCAGCAGTTTTAGGACAGTCCATGGCTACACCTTC; CDR3aa: CASSFRTVHGYTF
j_gene: TRBJ2-7; d_gene: TRBD1; abundance: many; v_gene: TRBV29-1; CDR3nt: TGCAGCGTGGGGACAGGGGGCTCTAAATCCTACGAGCAGTACTTC; CDR3aa: CSVGTGGSKSYEQYF
j_gene: TRBJ2-2; d_gene: TRBD2; abundance: -; v_gene: TRBV5-1; CDR3nt: TGCGCCAGCAGCTTGGTACCGGGGGGGACCACCGGGGAGCTGTTTTTT; CDR3aa: CASSLVPGGTTGELFF
j_gene: TRBJ2-5; d_gene: -; abundance: -; v_gene: TRBV28; CDR3nt: TGTGCCAGCACAACAGGGGGGGTCCAAGAGACCCAGTACTTC; CDR3aa: CASTTGGVQETQYF
j_gene: TRBJ1-1; d_gene: -; abundance: many; v_gene: TRBV6-6; CDR3nt: TGTGCCAGCACTTCGGGGGGGGCGGACACTGAAGCTTTCTTT; CDR3aa: CASTSGGADTEAFF